What follows are 6 T cell receptor beta chains derived from one specimen sequenced in a study of sequential checkpoint blockade in melanoma. Specified treatment: randomized to nivolumab then ipilimumab (arm A) or the reverse (arm B). Sequencing used immunoSEQ multiplex PCR; TCRdb keeps in-frame clones, though not all of them. Of over 10,000 clones detected, roughly four fifths appear once; the ten largest clones hold roughly half. The starting material was CD8+ T cells sorted from blood (inferred from file names), obtained from a patient given nivolumab and ipilimumab in sequence. These receptors originate from a human patient with melanoma. Some clones in this sample may be carry-over from other donors' samples.

The gene calls are TRBV4-1 and TRBJ2-7; unclear D gene. This CDR3 contains 15 residues. V was shortened by 0 bases and J by 2 bases, with 11 bases between the two germline ends. Germline lookup yields CDR1 MGHRA and CDR2 YSYEKL. CDR3 residues: CASSQEENPPYEQYF. The CDR3, as DNA: TGCGCCAGCAGCCAAGAAGAGAATCCCCCCTACGAGCAGTACTTC.

The J gene is TRBJ2-3, the V gene TRBV6-6; D perhaps matches TRBD2 (6 bases). The CDR3 extends over 13 amino acids. CDR1 MNHNY and CDR2 SVGAGI come from the germline V gene (reference sequence). Trimming took off 6 bases at V and 6 bases at J, with 13 bases between the two ends. CDR3: CASRGLRGDTQYF. CDR3 in DNA: TGTGCCAGCAGGGGACTCCGTGGGGATACGCAGTATTTT.

V is TRBV19 and J is TRBJ1-4; 7 nucleotides agree with TRBD1. Trimming took 3 bases from V and 11 from J; bases not matched to a gene: 3. CDR1 is LNHDA and CDR2 is SQIVND in the germline V gene (reference sequence). The length of the CDR3 is 12 residues. CDR3 nucleotides: TGTGCCAGTAGTATCTTGACAGGGAAACTGTTTTTT. Translated, it gives CASSILTGKLFF.

This clone was counted only a few times. The chain joins TRBV7-3 to TRBJ1-5; D gene ambiguous. This CDR3 comprises 14 residues. Trimming took off 4 bases at V and 1 base at J, with 8 bases between the two ends. Germline V gene sequence: CDR1 SGHTA, CDR2 FQGTGA. For the CDR3, the DNA is TGTGCCAGCAGCTCGCAAGCAAGCAATCAGCCCCAGCATTTT. It codes for CASSSQASNQPQHF.

The chain carries TRBV6-4 and TRBJ2-1, with D perhaps matching TRBD2 (6 bases). The germline V and J ends were trimmed by 5 bases and 10 bases, with 15 bases remaining between them. The germline gives CDR1 MRHNA, CDR2 SNTAGT. The CDR3 is 13 residues long. The CDR3 region is CASSTTGTSEQFF. The CDR3 DNA is TGTGCCAGCAGTACTACGGGGACTTCCGAGCAGTTCTTC.

This clone was seen a handful of times. The chain uses TRBV10-3 and TRBJ1-5, with D unclear. CDR3 length: 14 amino acids. Trimming left V 10 bases short and J 3 bases short, with 16 bases between. Germline V lookup: CDR1 ENHRY, CDR2 SYGVKD. The CDR3 spells CASKVREDNQPQHF. CDR3 nucleotide sequence: TGTGCCAGCAAGGTTAGGGAGGACAATCAGCCCCAGCATTTT.